This TCR beta chain was sequenced during a study of blood T cell repertoires in COVID-19 (dated by TCRdb to between 2020 and 2021). At the level of the whole study: Samples covering the acute and convalescent phases of COVID-19 were provided by collaborators in the United States, Italy and Spain. The material from the prospective study consisted of cDNA or gDNA derived from T cells, B-cell-depleted T cells, or PBMCs. Subjects who had been exposed to COVID-19, were actively infected with it, or had recovered from it provided the deeply sampled blood TCRbeta repertoires that made up the dataset. A freely available public database, intended as a resource for researchers studying the immune response to SARS-CoV-2, is where the repertoires were released. Samples were obtained from the ongoing ImmuneRACE study (first 160 participants) and from about 1,300 subjects provided by 6 global collaborators. The sample metadata nearly always contained a de-identified subject ID, COVID-19 status, age in years and sex. Where available, HLA class I and class II types were obtained from metadata supplied by the sample provider rather than from assay-based typing.

A second Seattle source provided samples from volunteer blood donors who had recovered from COVID-19. Each collaborating institution followed its own protocols to collect whole blood in K2EDTA tubes. For TCRbeta analysis, collaborators shipped samples in one of three forms: frozen whole blood, isolated PBMCs, or DNA extracted from either of those sample types. TCRbeta CDR3 regions were amplified from genomic DNA using the immunoSEQ Assay, a bias-controlled multiplex PCR. The study's processing was this. Within the assay, amplification of reference gene primers was used to estimate how many nucleated cells each sample contained. To quantify the absolute abundance of each unique TCRbeta CDR3 rearrangement, sequence reads were collapsed and filtered. For each sample, productive Simpson clonality was calculated by taking the square root of Simpson's diversity index across productive rearrangements. TCRdb re-hosts the immuneACCESS table, in-frame sequences only. Its copies lack some clones; in the studies checked, an unresolved V gene accounts for under half of them, and the cause for the rest is not known. V and J calls and clone size are as listed in that table; D and trimming were resolved from the DNA. This sample gives 150,000 to 200,000 clones in total; 80% to 90% of them show up just once. The ten most abundant clones make up 1.5% to 2% of the sample.

This clone is a singleton in its sample. The clone's antigen remains unknown. No quality values exist for individual bases; no much larger clone is one base distant. Findings and caveats that apply to the study as a whole: How much clinical and demographic metadata was included differed by source and by participant, and the metadata was provided uncurated.

The germline V gene (reference sequence) yields SGHNT for CDR1 and YYREEE for CDR2. The CDR3 holds 17 amino acids from the cysteine to the phenylalanine. Of all the DNA, just the CDR3 is kept, 51 bases in frame from base 1. Clipping removes 4 bases from V and 5 bases from J, with 7 as the unmatched junction base count. Sequencing input: peripheral blood. The chain is made from TRBV5-4 and TRBJ2-3; a stretch of 16 junction bases matches TRBD2. The source is a man aged 18 to 29 who had recovered from COVID-19. Here is the DNA: TGTGCCAGCAGCACCGGGACTAGCGGGAGGGCCGGAGATACGCAGTATTTT. Its product reads: CASSTGTSGRAGDTQYF.